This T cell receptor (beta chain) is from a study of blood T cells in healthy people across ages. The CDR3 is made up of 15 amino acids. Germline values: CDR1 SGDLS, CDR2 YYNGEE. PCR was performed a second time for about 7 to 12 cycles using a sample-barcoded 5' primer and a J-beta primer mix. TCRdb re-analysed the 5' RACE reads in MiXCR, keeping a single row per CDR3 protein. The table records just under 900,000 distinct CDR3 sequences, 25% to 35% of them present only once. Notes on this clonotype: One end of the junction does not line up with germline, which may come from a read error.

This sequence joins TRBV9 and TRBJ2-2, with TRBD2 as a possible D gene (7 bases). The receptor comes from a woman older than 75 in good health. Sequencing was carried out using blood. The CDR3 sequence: CAGSVGGPNTGELFF. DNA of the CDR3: TGTGCCGGCAGCGTCGGGGGGCCCAACACCGGGGAGCTGTTTTTT.